The entry below describes one T cell receptor (beta chain). This entry belongs to a study of technical replicates of blood from a handful of donors. V was clipped by 5 bases and J by 4 bases; unmatched bases: 2. The CDR3 covers 13 residues. Germline lookup yields CDR1 LNHDA and CDR2 SQIVND (reference sequence). Profiled with immunoSEQ multiplex PCR; TCRdb holds only in-frame clones, not every one. The sample yields 65,000 to 80,000 clones, under 98% seen once. The chain carries TRBV19 and TRBJ2-7, with 10 nucleotides matching TRBD1. The sample comprised T cells isolated from PBMCs. The clonotype originates from a human donor in good health. The CDR3 loop reads CASSGQGDYEQYF. The DNA for the CDR3 is TGTGCCAGTAGTGGACAGGGGGATTACGAGCAGTACTTC.